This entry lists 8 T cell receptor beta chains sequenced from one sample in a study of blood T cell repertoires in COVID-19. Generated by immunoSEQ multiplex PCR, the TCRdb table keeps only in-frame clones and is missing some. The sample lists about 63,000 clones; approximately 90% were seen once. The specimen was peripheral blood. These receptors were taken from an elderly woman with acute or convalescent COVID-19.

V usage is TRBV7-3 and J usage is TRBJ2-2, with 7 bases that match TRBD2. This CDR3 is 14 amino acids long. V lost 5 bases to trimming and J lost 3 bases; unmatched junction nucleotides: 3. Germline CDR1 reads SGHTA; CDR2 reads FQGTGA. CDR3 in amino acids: CASSRGSHTGELFF. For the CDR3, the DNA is TGTGCCAGCAGCCGCGGGAGTCACACCGGGGAGCTGTTTTTT.

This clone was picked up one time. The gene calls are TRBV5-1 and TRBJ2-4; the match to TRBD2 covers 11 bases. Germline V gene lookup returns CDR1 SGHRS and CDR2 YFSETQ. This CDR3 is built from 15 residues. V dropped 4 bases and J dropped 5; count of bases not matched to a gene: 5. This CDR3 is CASSGSGLAENIQYF. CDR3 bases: TGCGCCAGCAGCGGGTCGGGACTAGCGGAAAACATTCAGTACTTC.

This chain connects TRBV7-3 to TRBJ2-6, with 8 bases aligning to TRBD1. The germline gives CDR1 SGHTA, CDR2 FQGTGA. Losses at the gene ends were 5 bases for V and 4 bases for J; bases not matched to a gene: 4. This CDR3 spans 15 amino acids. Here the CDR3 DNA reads TGTGCCAGCAGCCCTCAGGGGGCAGGGGCCAACGTCCTGACTTTC. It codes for CASSPQGAGANVLTF.

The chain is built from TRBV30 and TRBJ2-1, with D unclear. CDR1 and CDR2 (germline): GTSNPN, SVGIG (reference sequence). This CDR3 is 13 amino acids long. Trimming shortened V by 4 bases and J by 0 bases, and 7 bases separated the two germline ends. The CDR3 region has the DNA TGTGCCTGGAACGGAGACTCCTACAATGAGCAGTTCTTC. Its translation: CAWNGDSYNEQFF.

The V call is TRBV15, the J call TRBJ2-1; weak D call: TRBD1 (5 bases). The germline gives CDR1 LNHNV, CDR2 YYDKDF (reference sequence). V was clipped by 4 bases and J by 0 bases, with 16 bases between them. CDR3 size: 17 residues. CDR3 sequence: CATSTTPPGNSYNEQFF. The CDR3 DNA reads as TGTGCCACCAGCACCACCCCTCCAGGGAACTCCTACAATGAGCAGTTCTTC.

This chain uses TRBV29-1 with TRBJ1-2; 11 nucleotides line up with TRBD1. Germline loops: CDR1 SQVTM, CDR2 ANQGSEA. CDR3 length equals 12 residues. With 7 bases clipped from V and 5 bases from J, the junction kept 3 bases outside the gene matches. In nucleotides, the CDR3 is TGCAGCGCGGGACAGGGGGATTATGGCTACACCTTC. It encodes CSAGQGDYGYTF.

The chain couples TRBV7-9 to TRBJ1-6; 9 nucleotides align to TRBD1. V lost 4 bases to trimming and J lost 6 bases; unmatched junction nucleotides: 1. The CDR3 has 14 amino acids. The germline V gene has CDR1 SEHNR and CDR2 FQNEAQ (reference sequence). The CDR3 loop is CASSSQGANSPLHF. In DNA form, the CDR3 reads TGTGCCAGCAGCTCACAGGGGGCTAATTCACCCCTCCACTTT.

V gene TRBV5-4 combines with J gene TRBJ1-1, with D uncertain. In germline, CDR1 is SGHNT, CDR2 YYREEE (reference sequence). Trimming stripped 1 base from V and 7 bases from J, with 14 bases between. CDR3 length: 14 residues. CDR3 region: CASSLHPGGGEAFF. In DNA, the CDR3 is TGTGCCAGCAGCTTGCATCCGGGAGGTGGTGAAGCTTTCTTT. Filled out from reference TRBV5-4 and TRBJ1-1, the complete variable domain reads ETGVTQSPTHLIKTRGQQVTLRCSSQSGHNTVSWYQQALGQGPQFIFQYYREEENGRGNFPPRFSGLQFPNYSSELNVNALELDDSALYLCASSLHPGGGEAFFGQGTRLTVV.